The rows below give T cell receptor beta chains drawn from one sample of a study of CD8 T cells in ankylosing spondylitis. One entry per CDR3 protein, called by TCRdb with MiXCR from the 5' RACE reads. The table lists hundreds of thousands of distinct CDR3 sequences, 20% of them singletons, with roughly 8.3% in the top ten. Sequences were obtained from blood, either unsorted or a sorted T cell fraction (not recorded which). The receptors derive from a male donor with ankylosing spondylitis or in good health (not recorded which). Both conserved end residues are part of each CDR3. The order of the fields is D gene, clone size, J gene, V gene, CDR3 protein, CDR3 DNA. D genes are given only for firm matches. Part of the rows lack a size; the others show once, few, many or a class for expanded clones.

. few TRBJ1-5 TRBV29-1 CSVVSGDQPQHF TGCAGCGTTGTGTCGGGGGACCAGCCCCAGCATTTT
TRBD1 few TRBJ1-6 TRBV5-1 CASRSGTGGSVGSPLHF TGCGCCAGCAGATCCGGGACAGGGGGCTCTGTGGGTTCACCCCTCCACTTT
TRBD2 . TRBJ2-5 TRBV4-1 CASSQDPAGGLQETQYF TGCGCCAGCAGCCAAGACCCAGCGGGGGGACTTCAAGAGACCCAGTACTTC
TRBD1 many TRBJ2-3 TRBV5-6 CASSYPQGAGTDTQYF TGTGCCAGCAGCTACCCACAGGGGGCAGGCACAGATACGCAGTATTTT
. few TRBJ2-3 TRBV11-1 CASSPGTQPDTQYF TGTGCCAGCAGCCCCGGTACCCAGCCAGATACGCAGTATTTT
TRBD2 many TRBJ2-5 TRBV12-3/TRBV12-4 CASTLGGSGRSQETQYF TGTGCCAGCACCCTTGGCGGTAGCGGGAGATCCCAAGAGACCCAGTACTTC
. few TRBJ2-5 TRBV28 CASTQFGQDQETQYF TGTGCCAGCACTCAATTCGGACAAGACCAAGAGACCCAGTACTTC
TRBD1 . TRBJ2-5 TRBV10-3 CAISPNTEREGAVEETQYF TGTGCCATCAGCCCAAATACAGAAAGAGAGGGGGCAGTTGAGGAGACCCAGTACTTC
. many TRBJ2-1 TRBV20-1 CSAGPYNEQFF TGCAGTGCTGGGCCGTACAATGAGCAGTTCTTC
TRBD1 . TRBJ1-5 TRBV19 CASSERDRRTYSNQPQHF TGTGCCAGTAGCGAGCGGGACAGGCGAACTTATAGCAATCAGCCCCAGCATTTT
. few TRBJ2-1 TRBV5-1 CASSLDTGSNYNEQFF TGCGCCAGCAGCCTGGATACGGGCAGCAATTACAATGAGCAGTTCTTC
. few TRBJ2-1 TRBV19 CASTLGAEQFF TGTGCCAGCACTCTAGGGGCTGAGCAGTTCTTC
. . TRBJ1-4 TRBV25-1 CASKVGGREKLFF TGTGCCAGCAAAGTCGGGGGTCGGGAAAAACTGTTTTTT
TRBD1 few TRBJ2-5 TRBV11-1 CASSLGTGAQETQYF TGTGCCAGCAGCTTAGGGACAGGGGCCCAAGAGACCCAGTACTTC
TRBD2 few TRBJ2-1 TRBV5-6 CASSLEASGYNEQFF TGTGCCAGCAGCTTGGAGGCTAGCGGCTACAATGAGCAGTTCTTC
. . TRBJ2-5 TRBV18 CASSRQYQETQYF TGTGCCAGCTCACGTCAGTACCAAGAGACCCAGTACTTC
. . TRBJ2-2 TRBV12-3/TRBV12-4 CASWGRIDTGELFF TGTGCCAGCTGGGGGCGGATCGACACCGGGGAGCTGTTTTTT
. few TRBJ2-1 TRBV18 CASSPDQGSYNEQFF TGTGCCAGCTCACCAGACCAGGGGTCATACAATGAGCAGTTCTTC
TRBD2 . TRBJ2-1 TRBV12-3/TRBV12-4 CASSLASLAGGRNEQFF TGTGCCAGCAGTTTAGCCAGCCTAGCGGGAGGCCGCAATGAGCAGTTCTTC
. . TRBJ1-1 TRBV7-2 CANSLAGVTTEAFF TGTGCCAACAGCTTAGCGGGGGTCACAACTGAAGCTTTCTTT
. few TRBJ2-6 TRBV29-1 CSVERGASSGANVLTF TGCAGCGTTGAACGGGGCGCGAGCTCTGGGGCCAACGTCCTGACTTTC
. few TRBJ1-2 TRBV18 CASSAESGYGYTF TGTGCCAGCTCTGCGGAGTCAGGGTATGGCTACACCTTC
TRBD1 few TRBJ1-6 TRBV12-3/TRBV12-4 CASTGGQGDSYNSPLHF TGTGCCAGCACGGGGGGACAGGGGGACTCCTATAATTCACCCCTCCACTTT
TRBD2 . TRBJ2-3 TRBV7-8 CASSLGPSGVADTQYF TGTGCCAGCAGCTTAGGCCCTAGCGGGGTAGCAGATACGCAGTATTTT
TRBD2 few TRBJ2-1 TRBV11-2 CASSFATSGGAARQFF TGTGCCAGCAGCTTCGCTACTAGCGGGGGGGCCGCCCGGCAGTTCTTC
TRBD1 . TRBJ1-1 TRBV18 CASSPREGAETEAFF TGTGCCAGCTCACCCCGTGAGGGGGCTGAGACTGAAGCTTTCTTT
. . TRBJ2-1 TRBV5-1 CASSLHNEQFF TGCGCCAGCAGCTTACACAATGAGCAGTTCTTC
. . TRBJ1-2 TRBV9 CASTPGAGGYTF TGTGCCAGCACCCCCGGGGCAGGAGGCTACACCTTC
. many TRBJ2-3 TRBV10-3 CAISPLGTDTQYF TGTGCCATCAGCCCTCTAGGGACAGATACGCAGTATTTT
. . TRBJ2-2 TRBV28 CAVQDGRATGELFF TGTGCCGTACAAGACGGCAGGGCCACCGGGGAGCTGTTTTTT
TRBD1 . TRBJ2-5 TRBV5-1 CASSRGQGRETQYF TGCGCCAGCAGCCGGGGACAGGGCCGTGAGACCCAGTACTTC
. . TRBJ2-5 TRBV12-3/TRBV12-4 CASSPSLTAETQYF TGTGCCAGCAGTCCTTCCTTGACAGCGGAGACCCAGTACTTC
. many TRBJ2-2 TRBV27 CASSSGTTGELFF TGTGCCAGCAGTTCCGGGACCACCGGGGAGCTGTTTTTT
TRBD2 few TRBJ2-2 TRBV28 CASTFRGTINTGELFF TGTGCCAGCACCTTCCGCGGGACTATTAACACCGGGGAGCTGTTTTTT
TRBD2 few TRBJ2-3 TRBV9 CASSSRAGVVDTQYF TGTGCCAGCAGCTCGCGAGCGGGAGTTGTGGATACGCAGTATTTT
. few TRBJ2-5 TRBV7-3 CASSLGGAYEETQYF TGTGCCAGCAGCTTAGGGGGGGCGTATGAGGAGACCCAGTACTTC
. . TRBJ2-2 TRBV30 CAWSVLGNTGELFF TGTGCCTGGAGTGTACTCGGGAACACCGGGGAGCTGTTTTTT
. . TRBJ2-3 TRBV20-1 CSARDSGTTDTQYF TGCAGTGCTAGAGATTCAGGGACCACAGATACGCAGTATTTT
TRBD1 . TRBJ1-5 TRBV2 CASSNGQGDQPQHF TGTGCCAGCTCGAACGGGCAGGGGGATCAGCCCCAGCATTTT
. many TRBJ2-1 TRBV5-6 CASSFSRSSYNEQFF TGTGCCAGCAGCTTTAGCAGGAGCTCCTACAATGAGCAGTTCTTC
TRBD1 many TRBJ1-5 TRBV10-3 CAIRGGGDQPQHF TGTGCCATCAGAGGAGGGGGCGATCAGCCCCAGCATTTT
TRBD1 . TRBJ2-3 TRBV5-1 CASSLGTGGESADTQYF TGCGCCAGCAGCCTCGGGACAGGGGGCGAGAGTGCAGATACGCAGTATTTT
TRBD1 . TRBJ1-5 TRBV20-1 CSAPTGPNQPQHF TGCAGTGCCCCGACAGGGCCGAATCAGCCCCAGCATTTT
. . TRBJ2-5 TRBV20-1 CSAGETSSRETQYF TGCAGTGCTGGGGAGACTAGTAGTCGGGAGACCCAGTACTTC
. many TRBJ2-2 TRBV5-1 CASKRGTGELFF TGCGCCTCCAAGCGAGGCACCGGGGAGCTGTTTTTT
TRBD1 many TRBJ1-3 TRBV4-2 CASSQVGTGTGNTIYF TGTGCCAGCAGCCAAGTAGGGACAGGGACTGGAAACACCATATATTTT
TRBD2 . TRBJ2-1 TRBV9 CASSGTSGGRNEQFF TGTGCCAGCAGCGGTACTAGCGGGGGGAGAAATGAGCAGTTCTTC
. . TRBJ2-5 TRBV11-2 CASSLGYGGQETQYF TGTGCCAGCAGCTTAGGATATGGCGGGCAAGAGACCCAGTACTTC
. few TRBJ2-1 TRBV28 CASSGLALDEQFF TGTGCCAGCAGTGGGCTAGCGTTGGATGAGCAGTTCTTC
. . TRBJ1-6 TRBV4-2 CASSPRIERNSPLHF TGTGCCAGCAGCCCACGGATCGAAAGGAATTCACCCCTCCACTTT
. few TRBJ1-1 TRBV28 CASSALSLWGREIGLDTEAFF TGTGCCAGCAGCGCCCTATCGCTCTGGGGCAGGGAAATTGGTCTGGACACTGAAGCTTTCTTT
. . TRBJ1-1 TRBV2 CASIPSENTEAFF TGTGCCAGCATTCCATCGGAGAACACTGAAGCTTTCTTT
TRBD2 many TRBJ2-5 TRBV6-5 CASSSTTSGRWAPQYF TGTGCCAGCAGTTCCACGACTAGCGGGAGGTGGGCCCCCCAGTACTTC
. few TRBJ2-1 TRBV11-2 CASSPRDRTGRESYNEQFF TGTGCCAGCAGCCCCCGGGACAGGACAGGGAGGGAGTCTTACAATGAGCAGTTCTTC
. . TRBJ2-1 TRBV5-1 CASSFRQADGQFF TGCGCCAGCAGCTTCCGACAGGCTGACGGGCAGTTCTTC
. . TRBJ1-5 TRBV20-1 CSASPDWNQPQHF TGCAGTGCTAGCCCAGACTGGAATCAGCCCCAGCATTTT
. few TRBJ2-1 TRBV5-1 CASSSTGTDYNEQFF TGCGCCAGCAGCTCCACCGGGACCGACTACAATGAGCAGTTCTTC